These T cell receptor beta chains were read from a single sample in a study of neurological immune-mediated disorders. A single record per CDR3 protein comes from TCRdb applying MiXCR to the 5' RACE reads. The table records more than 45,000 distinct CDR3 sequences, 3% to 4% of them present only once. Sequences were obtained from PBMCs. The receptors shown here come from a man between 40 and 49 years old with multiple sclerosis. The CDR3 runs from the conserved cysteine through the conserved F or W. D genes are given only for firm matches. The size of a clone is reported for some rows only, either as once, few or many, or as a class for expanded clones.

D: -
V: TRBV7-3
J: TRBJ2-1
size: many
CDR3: CASSLTGGAFYNEQFF
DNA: TGTGCCAGCAGCTTAACAGGGGGGGCTTTCTACAATGAGCAGTTCTTC

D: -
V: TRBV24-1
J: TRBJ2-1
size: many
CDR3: CATSDLDGEQFF
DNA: TGTGCCACCAGTGATTTGGATGGTGAGCAGTTCTTC

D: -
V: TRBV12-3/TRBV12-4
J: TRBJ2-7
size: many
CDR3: CASTPGSNTYEQYF
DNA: TGTGCCAGCACCCCCGGGTCGAACACCTACGAGCAGTACTTC

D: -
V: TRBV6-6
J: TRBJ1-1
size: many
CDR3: CASSTPWEAGTEAFF
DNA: TGTGCCAGCAGTACCCCGTGGGAAGCGGGCACTGAAGCTTTCTTT

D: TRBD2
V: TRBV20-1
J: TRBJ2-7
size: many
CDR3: CSATRTSGGAYEQYF
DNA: TGCAGTGCCACTAGGACTAGCGGGGGGGCCTACGAGCAGTACTTC

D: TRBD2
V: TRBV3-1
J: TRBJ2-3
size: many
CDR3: CASSLAGGTDTQYF
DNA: TGTGCCAGCAGCCTAGCGGGGGGGACAGATACGCAGTATTTT

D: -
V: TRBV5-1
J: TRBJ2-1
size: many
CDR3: CASSFSLGYNEQFF
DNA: TGCGCCAGCAGCTTCTCCCTCGGCTACAATGAGCAGTTCTTC

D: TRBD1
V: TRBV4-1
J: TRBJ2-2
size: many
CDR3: CASSPPGTGSNTGELFF
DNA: TGCGCCAGCAGCCCCCCCGGGACAGGGTCGAACACCGGGGAGCTGTTTTTT

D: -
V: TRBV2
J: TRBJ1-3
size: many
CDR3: CASSGGNTIYF
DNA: TGTGCCAGCAGTGGGGGAAACACCATATATTTT

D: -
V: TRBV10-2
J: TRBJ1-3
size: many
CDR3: CASSDSMTESSGNTIYF
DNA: TGCGCCAGCAGTGACTCTATGACAGAGAGCTCTGGAAACACCATATATTTT

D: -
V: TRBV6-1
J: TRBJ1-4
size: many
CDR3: CASRQQGEVEKLFF
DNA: TGTGCCAGCAGGCAACAGGGAGAGGTTGAAAAACTGTTTTTT

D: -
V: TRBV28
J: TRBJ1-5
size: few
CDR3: CASTASDQPQNF
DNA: TGTGCCAGCACCGCGAGCGATCAGCCCCAGAATTTT

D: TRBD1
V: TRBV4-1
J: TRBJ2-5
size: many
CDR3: CASSQDRDRGRETQYF
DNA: TGCGCCAGCAGCCAAGATAGGGACAGGGGGCGAGAGACCCAGTACTTC

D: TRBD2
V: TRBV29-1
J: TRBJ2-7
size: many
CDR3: CSVDGGGTYEQYF
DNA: TGCAGCGTTGACGGCGGGGGGACCTACGAGCAGTACTTC

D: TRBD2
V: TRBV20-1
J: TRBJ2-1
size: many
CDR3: CSARGDSGGSYNEQFF
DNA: TGCAGTGCTAGAGGGGATAGCGGGGGGTCCTACAATGAGCAGTTCTTC

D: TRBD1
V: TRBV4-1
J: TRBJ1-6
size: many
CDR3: CASSQDPWTGDSPLHF
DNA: TGCGCCAGCAGCCAAGATCCTTGGACAGGGGACTCACCCCTCCACTTT

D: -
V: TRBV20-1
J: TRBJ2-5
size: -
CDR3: CSASSTSPETQYF
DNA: TGCAGTGCTAGCTCCACCTCCCCAGAGACCCAGTACTTC

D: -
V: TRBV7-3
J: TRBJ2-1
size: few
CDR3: CASSLIGTPNKGQFF
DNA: TGTGCCAGCAGCTTAATTGGGACCCCAAACAAGGGGCAGTTCTTC

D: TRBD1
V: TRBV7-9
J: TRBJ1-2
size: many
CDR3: CAGGGQATLYGYTF
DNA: TGTGCCGGGGGTGGACAGGCGACTCTCTATGGCTACACCTTC

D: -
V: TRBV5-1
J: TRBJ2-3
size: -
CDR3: CASSLANADTQYF
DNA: TGCGCCAGCAGCTTGGCCAACGCAGATACGCAGTATTTT

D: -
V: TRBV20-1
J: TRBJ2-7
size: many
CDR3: CSARDGGSYEQYF
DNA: TGCAGTGCTAGAGATGGAGGTTCCTACGAGCAGTACTTC

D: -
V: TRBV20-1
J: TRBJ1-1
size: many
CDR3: CSASRVGGNTEAFF
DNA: TGCAGTGCTAGCAGAGTCGGGGGGAACACTGAAGCTTTCTTT

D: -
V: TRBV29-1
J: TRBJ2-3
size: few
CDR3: CSVIADSTDTQYF
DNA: TGCAGCGTTATAGCGGATAGCACAGATACGCAGTATTTT

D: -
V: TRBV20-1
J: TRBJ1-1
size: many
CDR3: CSARGIPEAFF
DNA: TGCAGTGCTAGAGGTATACCTGAAGCTTTCTTT

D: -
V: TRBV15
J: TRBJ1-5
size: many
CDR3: CATSVDRGQPQHF
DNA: TGTGCCACCAGCGTTGACCGGGGGCAGCCCCAGCATTTT

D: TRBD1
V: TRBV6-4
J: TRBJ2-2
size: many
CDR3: CASSPGQGSGELFF
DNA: TGTGCCAGCAGCCCCGGACAGGGATCCGGGGAGCTGTTTTTT

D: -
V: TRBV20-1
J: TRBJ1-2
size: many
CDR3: CSATEAAYYGYTF
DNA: TGCAGTGCCACAGAGGCCGCATATTATGGCTACACCTTC

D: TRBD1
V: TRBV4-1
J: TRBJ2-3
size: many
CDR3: CASSQDETGVNTQYF
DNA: TGCGCCAGCAGCCAAGACGAGACAGGGGTGAATACGCAGTATTTT

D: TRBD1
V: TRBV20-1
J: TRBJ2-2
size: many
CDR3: CSARGDSSGTGELFF
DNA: TGCAGTGCTAGAGGGGACAGCTCTGGCACCGGGGAGCTGTTTTTT

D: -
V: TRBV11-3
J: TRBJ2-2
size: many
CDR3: CASSPLRELTGELFF
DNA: TGTGCCAGCAGCCCCCTAAGGGAATTAACCGGGGAGCTGTTTTTT

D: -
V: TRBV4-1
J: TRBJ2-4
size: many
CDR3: CASSQESGPGKNIQYF
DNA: TGCGCCAGCAGCCAAGAGTCCGGGCCGGGCAAAAACATTCAGTACTTC

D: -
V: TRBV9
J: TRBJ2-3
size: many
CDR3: CASSVDGGAMADTQYF
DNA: TGTGCCAGCAGCGTAGATGGCGGGGCGATGGCAGATACGCAGTATTTT

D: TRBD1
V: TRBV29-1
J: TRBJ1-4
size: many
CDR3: CSVGDREKLFF
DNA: TGCAGCGTTGGGGACAGGGAAAAACTGTTTTTT

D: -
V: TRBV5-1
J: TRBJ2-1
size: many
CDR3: CASSLRPSDTIYNEQFF
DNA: TGCGCCAGCAGCTTGAGGCCTAGCGACACCATCTACAATGAGCAGTTCTTC

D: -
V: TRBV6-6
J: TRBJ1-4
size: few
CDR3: CASSPGQGNEKLFF
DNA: TGTGCCAGCAGCCCCGGGCAGGGTAATGAAAAACTGTTTTTT

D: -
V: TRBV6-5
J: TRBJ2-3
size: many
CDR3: CASSPTEGTTDTQYF
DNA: TGTGCCAGCAGCCCTACGGAGGGTACCACAGATACGCAGTATTTT

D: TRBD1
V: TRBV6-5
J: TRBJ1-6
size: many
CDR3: CASRPTIGTGLNSPLNF
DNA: TGTGCCAGCAGACCCACTATCGGGACAGGACTAAATTCACCCCTCAACTTT

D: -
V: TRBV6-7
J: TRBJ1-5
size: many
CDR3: CASNSLDIRNQPQHF
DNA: TGTGCCAGCAACTCCCTGGACATACGCAATCAGCCCCAGCATTTT

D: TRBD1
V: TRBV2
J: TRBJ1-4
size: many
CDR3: CASSDTTGEEKLFF
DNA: TGTGCCAGCAGTGATACGACAGGGGAGGAAAAACTGTTTTTT

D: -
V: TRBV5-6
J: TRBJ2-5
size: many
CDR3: CASRATRVTLLTETQYF
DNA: TGTGCCAGCAGGGCAACTCGGGTGACCCTCCTCACAGAGACCCAGTACTTC

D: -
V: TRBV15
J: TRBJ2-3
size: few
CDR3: CATSRANTGWGQYF
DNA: TGTGCCACCAGCAGAGCTAACACGGGGTGGGGGCAGTATTTT

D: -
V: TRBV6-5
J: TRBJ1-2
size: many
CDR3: CASSSGGLRGYTF
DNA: TGTGCCAGCAGTTCGGGGGGGTTGCGAGGCTACACCTTC

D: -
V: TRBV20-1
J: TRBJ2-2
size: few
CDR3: CSARDADGPVDTGELFF
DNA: TGCAGTGCTAGAGATGCCGACGGTCCTGTGGACACCGGGGAGCTGTTTTTT

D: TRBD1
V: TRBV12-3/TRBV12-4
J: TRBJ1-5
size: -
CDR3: CASSPGTGSNQPQNF
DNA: TGTGCCAGCAGTCCCGGGACAGGGTCTAATCAGCCCCAGAATTTT

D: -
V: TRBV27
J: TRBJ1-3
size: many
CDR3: CASSSKPPRVNSGNTIYF
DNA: TGTGCCAGCAGTTCCAAGCCCCCCAGGGTAAACTCTGGAAACACCATATATTTT

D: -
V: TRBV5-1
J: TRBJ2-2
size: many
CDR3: CASSLYGHSNTGELFF
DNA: TGCGCCAGCAGCTTGTACGGTCATTCGAACACCGGGGAGCTGTTTTTT

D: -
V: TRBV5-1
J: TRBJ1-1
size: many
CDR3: CASSLNPLGGTEAFF
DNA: TGCGCCAGCAGCCTAAACCCCCTGGGGGGCACTGAAGCTTTCTTT

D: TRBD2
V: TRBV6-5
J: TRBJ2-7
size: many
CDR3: CASSQGGGGFYEQYF
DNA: TGTGCCAGCAGTCAGGGTGGGGGGGGTTTTTACGAGCAGTACTTC

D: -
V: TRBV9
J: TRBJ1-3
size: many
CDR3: CASSVDPKPGTIYF
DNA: TGTGCCAGCAGCGTAGATCCTAAACCGGGCACCATATATTTT

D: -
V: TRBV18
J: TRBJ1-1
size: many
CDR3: CASSPDGEGAFF
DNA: TGTGCCAGCTCACCGGACGGTGAGGGGGCTTTCTTT

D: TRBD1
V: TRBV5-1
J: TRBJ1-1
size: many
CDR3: CASSPDGQGEAFF
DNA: TGCGCCAGCAGCCCGGACGGACAGGGTGAAGCTTTCTTT

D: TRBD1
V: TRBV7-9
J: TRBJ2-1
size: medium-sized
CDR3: CASSPGTGGHEQFF
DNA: TGTGCCAGCAGCCCCGGGACAGGGGGGCATGAGCAGTTCTTC

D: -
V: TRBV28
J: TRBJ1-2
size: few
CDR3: CASSLVTGGYTF
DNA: TGTGCCAGCAGTTTAGTTACGGGTGGCTACACCTTC

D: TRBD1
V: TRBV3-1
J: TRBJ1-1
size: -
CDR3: CASSQDFPGQGNTEAFF
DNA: TGTGCCAGCAGCCAAGATTTCCCGGGACAGGGCAACACTGAAGCTTTCTTT